This T cell receptor beta chain was recorded in a study of T cell repertoires in cytomegalovirus infection. Across the whole study: Public TCR beta signature analysis indicated the presence of both CMV infection and matching HLA type.

V was pared by 1 base and J by 6 bases, with 13 bases between. The CDR3 has 14 residues. The germline CDR1 and CDR2 sequences are SGHVS and FQNEAQ. Broader study findings: CMV-specific TCR beta clonotypes restricted by HLA-C dominated the ex vivo response. Carriage of CMV together with the relevant HLA was identifiable through cumulative public TCR beta family frequency.

This clonotype was seen only a few times. Antigen unknown. MiXCR was run by TCRdb on the reads, yielding one entry per CDR3 protein. The sample lists some 400,000 distinct CDR3 sequences; 15% to 20% were seen once. This chain links TRBV7-8 with TRBJ2-7; maybe TRBD1 (8 bases). Sequences were obtained from PBMCs. This receptor was obtained from a human donor in good health (CMV status not recorded). Some clones in this sample may be carry-over from other donors' samples. CDR3 coding DNA: TGTGCCAGCAGCTTAGACAGGGGGGGCTTCGAGCAGTACTTC. Protein: CASSLDRGGFEQYF. Filled out from reference TRBV7-8 and TRBJ2-7, the complete variable domain reads GAGVSQSPRYKVAKRGQDVALRCDPISGHVSLFWYQQALGQGPEFLTYFQNEAQLDKSGLPSDRFFAERPEGSVSTLKIQRTQQEDSAVYLCASSLDRGGFEQYFGPGTRLTVT.